A selection of T cell receptor beta chains follows, all from one sample in a study of blood T cell repertoires in COVID-19. Measured with immunoSEQ multiplex PCR; TCRdb has only the in-frame clones, and not every one. Counted here are about 55,000 clones, roughly 90% occurring once; the ten biggest clones make up 13% to 15%. The specimen sequenced was peripheral blood. These receptors all stem from a human donor with active COVID-19. The donor label of this sample is uncertain. The CDR3 runs from the conserved cysteine through the conserved F or W. D genes are given only for firm matches. Only some rows state a clone size, as once, few, many or a class for expanded clones.

TRBV5-1	TRBD1	.	TRBJ1-1	TGCGCCAGCAGCTTGAAGGGGGCCCTATTTGAAGCTTTCTTT	CASSLKGALFEAFF
TRBV3-1/TRBV3-2	.	.	TRBJ2-3	TGTGCCAGCAGCCAAGAGTGGGGGCGCTTCACAGATACGCAGTATTTT	CASSQEWGRFTDTQYF
TRBV19	TRBD2	.	TRBJ2-7	TGTGCCAGTAGCCCAGGACTAGTTTTCCACGAGCAGTACTTC	CASSPGLVFHEQYF
TRBV3-1/TRBV3-2	TRBD1	.	TRBJ1-6	TGTGCCAGCAGCCAACTGGGGGGACAGGGATATAATTCACCCCTCCACTTT	CASSQLGGQGYNSPLHF
TRBV2	.	few	TRBJ2-7	TGTGCCAGTTCGGGGGGCGGGACCTCTCAGGAGCAGTACTTC	CASSGGGTSQEQYF
TRBV2	.	.	TRBJ2-6	TGTGCCAGCAGTTTACAACAGGGAACCGGGGCCAACGTCCTGACTTTC	CASSLQQGTGANVLTF
TRBV2	TRBD1	.	TRBJ2-5	TGTGCCAGCAGTGGGGACAGGCGTGGAGAGACCCAGTACTTC	CASSGDRRGETQYF
TRBV7-3	.	.	TRBJ1-1	TGTGCCAGCAGCTTAACGACAGGAACGAACACTGAAGCTTTCTTT	CASSLTTGTNTEAFF
TRBV4-1	.	.	TRBJ2-2	TGCGCCAGCAGCCGGGACGCTGCGGGGATCCCCGGGGAGCTGTTTTTT	CASSRDAAGIPGELFF
TRBV6-1	.	few	TRBJ1-1	TGTGCCAGCAGTGACCTGCCGACGCGGGGTTCGGCTTTCTTT	CASSDLPTRGSAFF
TRBV4-2	TRBD1	.	TRBJ1-2	TGTGCCAGCAGCCAAGACAGGGGGCGAGAGTATGGCTACACCTTC	CASSQDRGREYGYTF
TRBV7-9	.	.	TRBJ2-5	TGTGCCAGCAGCTTAGGTCGTGGAGGAGAGACCCAGTACTTC	CASSLGRGGETQYF
TRBV4-2	TRBD2	.	TRBJ2-7	TGTGCCAGCAGCCCACGACTAGCGGGAGACAGCGAGCAGTACTTC	CASSPRLAGDSEQYF
TRBV27	TRBD1	few	TRBJ1-1	TGTGCCAGCAGCCTACAGGGGGGAAACACTGAAGCTTTCTTT	CASSLQGGNTEAFF
TRBV7-2	TRBD2	.	TRBJ2-1	TGTGCCAGCAGCTTACGGGCCGGGGGGGCTGAGAATGAGCAGTTCTTC	CASSLRAGGAENEQFF
TRBV4-3	TRBD1	.	TRBJ1-1	TGCGCCAGCAGCCAATGGACAGGGCAGGGCACTGAAGCTTTCTTT	CASSQWTGQGTEAFF
TRBV10-1	TRBD2	.	TRBJ2-3	TGCGCCAGCAGTGAGTCAAGCGGGAGGTCTACAGATACGCAGTATTTT	CASSESSGRSTDTQYF
TRBV18	.	.	TRBJ2-1	TGTGCCAGCTCACCACCGGGGCAGGGAGGCTGGAGTGAGCAGTTCTTC	CASSPPGQGGWSEQFF
TRBV27	.	.	TRBJ1-1	TGTGCCAGCAGTTTACGACAGCTGAACACTGAAGCTTTCTTT	CASSLRQLNTEAFF
TRBV29-1	TRBD2	.	TRBJ2-1	TGCAGCGCTCAGGCGGGGGGCCCCTACAATGAGCAGTTCTTC	CSAQAGGPYNEQFF
TRBV7-7	.	.	TRBJ2-1	TGTGCTAGCAGCCCCTGGGGGGGCCGGGATGAGCAGTTCTTC	CASSPWGGRDEQFF
TRBV3-1/TRBV3-2	.	.	TRBJ1-6	TGTGCCAGCAGCCAAGATGCAGGGGCAAATTCACCCCTCCACTTT	CASSQDAGANSPLHF
TRBV3-1/TRBV3-2	.	.	TRBJ1-2	TGTGCCAGCAGCCAAGGACTAGGCGGCTACACCTTC	CASSQGLGGYTF
TRBV7-9	.	.	TRBJ1-4	TGTGCCAGCAGCCTGAGACAGGACCTAAAACTGTTTTTT	CASSLRQDLKLFF
TRBV5-6	.	.	TRBJ1-1	TGTGCCAGCAGCGTTCGGCGGGTTGAAGCTTTCTTT	CASSVRRVEAFF
TRBV7-9	.	.	TRBJ1-1	TGTGCCAGCAGCTTAGCGGGGGCAGTTAGGTCCGATGAGGCTTTCTTT	CASSLAGAVRSDEAFF